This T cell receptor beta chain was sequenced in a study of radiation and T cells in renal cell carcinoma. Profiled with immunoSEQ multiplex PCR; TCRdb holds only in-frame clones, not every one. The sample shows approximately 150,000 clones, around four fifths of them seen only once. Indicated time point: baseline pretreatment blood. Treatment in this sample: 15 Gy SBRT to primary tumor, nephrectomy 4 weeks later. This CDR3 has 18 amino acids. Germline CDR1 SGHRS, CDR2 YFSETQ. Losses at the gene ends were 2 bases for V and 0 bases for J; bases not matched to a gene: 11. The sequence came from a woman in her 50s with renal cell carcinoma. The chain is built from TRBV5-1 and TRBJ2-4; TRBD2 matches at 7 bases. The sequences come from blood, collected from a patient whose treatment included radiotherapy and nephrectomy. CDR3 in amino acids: CASSFLAEPGVAKNIQYF. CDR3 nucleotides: TGCGCCAGCAGCTTTCTAGCGGAGCCGGGGGTAGCCAAAAACATTCAGTACTTC.